This T cell receptor beta chain was recovered during a study of PD-1 blockade in classical Hodgkin lymphoma. About the research overall: Nivolumab was given intravenously to patients at 3 mg/kg every 2 weeks. Study-level findings and limits: The authors excluded patients who started nivolumab under 1 year after ASCT. Healthy donors were reported to have higher baseline TCR diversity than newly diagnosed patients. Baseline diversity in complete responders resembled that of newly diagnosed patients.

This CDR3 spans 15 amino acids. CDR1 is KGHSH and CDR2 is LQKENI in the germline V gene. Losses at the gene ends were 3 bases for V and 8 bases for J; bases not matched to a gene: 9. In its sample, this clone was seen once. No antigen is known for it. After autologous stem cell transplantation all patients relapsed, and prior brentuximab vedotin exposure differed between cohorts. Only in-frame clones appear in the TCRdb table, and some are missing; sequencing was by immunoSEQ multiplex PCR. The table shows some 21,000 clones, with just under 80% occurring only once. The V call is TRBV18, the J call TRBJ2-1; 8 bases fit TRBD1. The receptor's source is a human donor with classical Hodgkin lymphoma. The sequencing used peripheral blood mononuclear cells (PBMCs), collected before the second cycle of nivolumab. For the CDR3, the DNA is TGTGCCAGCTCACCTAGCCAGGGCAGGGGGCATGAGCAGTTCTTC. The encoded protein is CASSPSQGRGHEQFF.